The 14 T cell receptor beta chains below come from one sample, sequenced in a study of T cells in localized non-small cell lung cancer. Sequencing was performed with immunoSEQ multiplex PCR; in TCRdb, only in-frame clones are kept and a portion is missing. The sample includes 19,000 or so clones, about 83% seen only once; the top ten take roughly 34%. The material was peripheral blood, obtained before any cancer treatment. These receptors all come from an older male donor with stage III lung adenocarcinoma.

The chain employs TRBV5-1 and TRBJ2-1, with 13 bases lining up with TRBD2. Per germline, CDR1 SGHRS and CDR2 YFSETQ. The V segment lost 4 bases and the J segment 7 bases; nucleotides outside the gene matches: 14. This CDR3 is 18 amino acids long. The CDR3 region is CASSRTLLGLAGANEQFF. CDR3 nucleotides: TGCGCCAGCAGCCGCACCCTACTAGGACTAGCGGGGGCGAATGAGCAGTTCTTC.

Comments on this clone: An end of the junction differs from the germline gene, which may be a read error. J is TRBJ2-7 and V is TRBV7-8; tentative D call: TRBD2 (7 bases). CDR1 is SGHVS, CDR2 FQNEAQ, per germline. The CDR3 has 13 amino acids. CDR3 loop: CASSLARGREEYF. CDR3 coding DNA: TGTGCCAGCAGCTTAGCGCGGGGGCGCGAGGAGTACTTC.

V usage is TRBV18 and J usage is TRBJ1-3; D may be TRBD1 (5 bases). V was pared by 3 bases and J by 0 bases, with 12 bases between. The CDR3 has 16 residues. Per germline, CDR1 KGHSH and CDR2 LQKENI. The DNA of the CDR3 is TGTGCCAGCTCACCCACCCGGGGGGTCTCTGGAAACACCATATATTTT. It translates to CASSPTRGVSGNTIYF.

This clone was detected only once. The rearrangement uses TRBV9 and TRBJ1-3; maybe TRBD1 (5 bases). With 0 bases removed from V and 3 bases from J, the gap between germline ends came to 10 bases. The CDR3 is made up of 15 amino acids. Germline values: CDR1 SGDLS, CDR2 YYNGEE. The CDR3 DNA reads TGTGCCAGCAGCGTAGTGGGGGGAAGTGGAAACACCATATATTTT. Residues: CASSVVGGSGNTIYF. The full variable domain, with the rest looked up from reference TRBV9 and TRBJ1-3, is DSGVTQTPKHLITATGQRVTLRCSPRSGDLSVYWYQQSLDQGLQFLIQYYNGEERAKGNILERFSAQQFPDLHSELNLSSLELGDSALYFCASSVVGGSGNTIYFGEGSWLTVV.

The V and J genes are TRBV25-1 and TRBJ2-5; 9 bases map to TRBD1. The ends lost 4 bases at V and 0 bases at J; junction bases unmatched: 9. Germline assignment: CDR1 MGHDK and CDR2 SYGVNS. CDR3 size: 17 residues. CDR3 protein: CASSGPQGARNQETQYF. CDR3 in DNA: TGTGCCAGCAGTGGACCACAGGGGGCGAGAAACCAAGAGACCCAGTACTTC.

The chain links TRBV7-6 to TRBJ1-3, with TRBD1 matching 9 bases. The V segment lost 5 bases and the J segment 3 bases; nucleotides outside the gene matches: 2. This CDR3 spans 14 amino acids. CDR1 is SGHVS, CDR2 FNYEAQ, per germline. Written as DNA, the CDR3 is TGTGCCAGCAGCCCGGACAGGGGTGGAAACACCATATATTTT. This sequence encodes CASSPDRGGNTIYF.

The V and J genes are TRBV7-2 and TRBJ1-3; 7 bases align to TRBD1. The V gene's germline CDR1 is SGHTA and CDR2 FQGNSA. CDR3 length: 14 amino acids. V shed 5 bases and J 4 bases; nucleotides not matched to a gene: 5. The DNA for the CDR3 is TGTGCCAGCAGCAAACCGGGACAGGGAAACACCATATATTTT. Its translation is CASSKPGQGNTIYF. The entire variable domain, with the rest obtained from reference TRBV7-2 and TRBJ1-3, is as follows: GAGVSQSPSNKVTEKGKDVELRCDPISGHTALYWYRQSLGQGLEFLIYFQGNSAPDKSGLPSDRFSAERTGGSVSTLTIQRTQQEDSAVYLCASSKPGQGNTIYFGEGSWLTVV.

This chain links TRBV11-2 with TRBJ1-4; TRBD1 aligns across 9 bases. This CDR3 is built from 14 residues. Unmatched junction bases numbered 7, after V lost 4 bases and J lost 10 bases. Per the germline V gene, CDR1 is SGHAT and CDR2 is FQNNGV. In DNA, the CDR3 is TGTGCCAGCAGCTCAGGACAGGGGTGGGGAAAACTGTTTTTT. Its translation is CASSSGQGWGKLFF.

This clone was counted a few times. The chain employs TRBV15 and TRBJ2-7; the match to TRBD1 covers 10 bases. The junction had 3 bases not matched to a gene; V was cut back by 0 bases and J by 4 bases. CDR1 and CDR2 from the germline V gene are LNHNV and YYDKDF (reference sequence). The CDR3 sequence is 15 residues long. In nucleotides, the CDR3 is TGTGCCACCAGCAGAGATTGGGACAGGGGATACGAGCAGTACTTC. This sequence encodes CATSRDWDRGYEQYF.

Only a few counts were recorded for this clone. The CDR3 DNA is TGTGCCAGCTGGGGACACGGCTACGAGCAGTACTTC. Protein: CASWGHGYEQYF. V gene TRBV2 combines with J gene TRBJ2-7; tentatively, D is TRBD1 (6 bases). Germline V gene lookup returns CDR1 SNHLY and CDR2 FYNNEI. V dropped 8 bases and J dropped 3 bases, with 11 bases sitting between them. CDR3 length: 12 residues.

The chain employs TRBV29-1 and TRBJ1-2; possible D gene TRBD1, 6 bases. V was trimmed by 6 bases and J by 0 bases, leaving 11 bases between them. Germline V lookup: CDR1 SQVTM, CDR2 ANQGSEA. This CDR3 spans 13 amino acids. In DNA form, the CDR3 reads TGCAGCGTGATACAGGGTCCTAACTATGGCTACACCTTC. It translates to CSVIQGPNYGYTF.

This clone was counted a few times. Other DNA sequences in the same sample also yield this CDR3. The gene calls are TRBV5-6 and TRBJ2-1; D remains unclear. The germline gives CDR1 SGHDT, CDR2 YYEEEE. Trimming cost V 0 bases and J 9 bases, with 4 bases left between them. This CDR3 region has 11 residues. Here the CDR3 DNA reads TGTGCCAGCAGCTTGGGGCTTGAGCAGTTCTTC. Its protein is CASSLGLEQFF.

The rearrangement uses TRBV6-5 and TRBJ1-5; D is unclear. The V and J ends lost 0 bases and 1 base respectively, with 4 bases between them. The CDR3 totals 14 residues. The germline V gene encodes CDR1 MNHEY and CDR2 SVGAGI. Written as DNA, the CDR3 is TGTGCCAGCAGTTACTCAGGGAGCAATCAGCCCCAGCATTTT. Protein sequence: CASSYSGSNQPQHF.

This chain joins TRBV19 and TRBJ1-3, with D hard to call. V lost 2 bases, J lost 2 bases, and 16 bases lay in between. The CDR3 is 17 residues long. Per germline, CDR1 LNHDA and CDR2 SQIVND (reference sequence). The CDR3 DNA is TGTGCCAGTAGTATAAATCTGGGTCGGAGGACTGGAAACACCATATATTTT. It translates to CASSINLGRRTGNTIYF.